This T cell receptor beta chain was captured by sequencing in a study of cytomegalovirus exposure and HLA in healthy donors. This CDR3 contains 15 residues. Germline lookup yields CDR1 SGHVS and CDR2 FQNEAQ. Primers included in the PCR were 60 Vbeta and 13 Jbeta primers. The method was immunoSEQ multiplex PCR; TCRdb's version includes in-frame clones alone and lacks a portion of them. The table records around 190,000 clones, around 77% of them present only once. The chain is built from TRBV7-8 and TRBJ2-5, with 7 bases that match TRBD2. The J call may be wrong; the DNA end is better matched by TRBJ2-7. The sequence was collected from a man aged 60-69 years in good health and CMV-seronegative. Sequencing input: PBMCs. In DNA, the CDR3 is TGTGCCAGCAGCTTAGATACGGGGGGTCCTGACGAGCAGTACTTC. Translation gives CASSLDTGGPDEQYF.